The sequence of this TCR beta chain was determined in a study of PD-L1 blockade in urothelial cancer. Study background: The authors examined blood 3 weeks (second dose) and 6 weeks after treatment start. Across blood samples, T cells had a median count of about 150,000. Study outcomes and limitations: Pretreatment blood TCR clonality under the median forecast improved survival.

This clone was seen just once. Its antigen is unknown. Spiked synthetic TCR analogs estimated absolute template abundance per PCR. Measured with immunoSEQ multiplex PCR; TCRdb has only the in-frame clones, and not every one. This sample has about 74,000 clones, with 90% found just once. The V gene end was trimmed by 6 bases and the J gene end by 11 bases; junction bases not matched to a gene: 3. The CDR3 contains 11 residues. The germline V gene has CDR1 DFQATT and CDR2 SNEGSKA (reference sequence). Documented time point: pretreatment peripheral blood. The sequence was collected from a man aged 65-85 years with urothelial cancer. This sequence joins TRBV20-1 and TRBJ1-4; TRBD1 matches 10 bases. Sequenced material: PBMCs, taken around atezolizumab (anti-PD-L1) treatment. Here the CDR3 reads CSADRGRKLFF. The CDR3 DNA follows: TGCAGTGCCGACAGGGGGCGGAAACTGTTTTTT.